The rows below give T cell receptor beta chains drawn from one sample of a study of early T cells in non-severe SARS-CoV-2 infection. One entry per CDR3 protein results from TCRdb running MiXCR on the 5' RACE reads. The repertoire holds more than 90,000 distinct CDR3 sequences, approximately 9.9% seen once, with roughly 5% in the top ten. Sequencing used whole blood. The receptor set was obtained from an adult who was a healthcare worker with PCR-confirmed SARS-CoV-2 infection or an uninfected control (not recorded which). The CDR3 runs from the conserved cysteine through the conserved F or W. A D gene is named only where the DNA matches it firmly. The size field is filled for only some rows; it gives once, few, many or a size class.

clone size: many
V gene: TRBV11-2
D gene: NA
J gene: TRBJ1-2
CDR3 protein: CASSLEKGRGGYTF
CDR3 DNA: TGTGCCAGCAGCTTAGAGAAGGGAAGGGGTGGCTACACCTTC

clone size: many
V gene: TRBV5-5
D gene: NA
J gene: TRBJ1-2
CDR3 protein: CASSSPAGGNYGYTF
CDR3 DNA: TGTGCCAGCAGCTCCCCGGCAGGCGGTAACTATGGCTACACCTTC

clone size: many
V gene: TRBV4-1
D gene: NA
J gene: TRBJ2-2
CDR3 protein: CASSPSWGELFF
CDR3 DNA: TGCGCCAGCAGCCCCTCTTGGGGGGAGCTGTTTTTT

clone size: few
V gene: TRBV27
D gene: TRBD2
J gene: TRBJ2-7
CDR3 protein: CASSGLAGGPYEQYF
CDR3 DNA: TGTGCCAGCAGTGGGCTAGCGGGAGGACCCTACGAGCAGTACTTC

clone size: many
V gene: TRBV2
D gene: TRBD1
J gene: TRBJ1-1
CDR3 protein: CASIGTGRNTEAFF
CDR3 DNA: TGTGCCAGCATTGGGACAGGGAGGAACACTGAAGCTTTCTTT

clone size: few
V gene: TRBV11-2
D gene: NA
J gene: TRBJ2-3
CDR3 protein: CASSPGADTQYF
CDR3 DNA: TGTGCCAGCAGCCCAGGCGCAGATACGCAGTATTTT

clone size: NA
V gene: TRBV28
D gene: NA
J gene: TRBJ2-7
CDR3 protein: CASTEVGSYEQYF
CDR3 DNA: TGTGCCAGCACCGAGGTAGGCTCCTACGAGCAGTACTTC

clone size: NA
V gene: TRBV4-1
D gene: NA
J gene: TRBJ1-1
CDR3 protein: CASSQGDRNTEAFF
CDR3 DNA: TGCGCCAGCAGCCAAGGAGACAGGAACACTGAAGCTTTCTTT

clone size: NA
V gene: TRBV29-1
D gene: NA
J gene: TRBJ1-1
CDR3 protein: CSGSSQGGTEAFF
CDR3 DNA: TGCAGCGGCTCCAGCCAGGGAGGAACTGAAGCTTTCTTT

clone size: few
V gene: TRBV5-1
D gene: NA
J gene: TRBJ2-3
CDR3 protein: CASSPLLASDTQYF
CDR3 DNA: TGCGCCAGCAGCCCCCTTCTGGCTTCAGATACGCAGTATTTT

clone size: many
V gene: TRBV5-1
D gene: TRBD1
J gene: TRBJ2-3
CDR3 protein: CASSLATGTGVGTQYF
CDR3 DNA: TGCGCCAGCAGCTTGGCAACTGGGACAGGGGTTGGTACGCAGTATTTT

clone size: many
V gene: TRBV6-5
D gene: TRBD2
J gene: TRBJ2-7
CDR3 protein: CASSYSGLAGRSEQYF
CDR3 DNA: TGTGCCAGCAGTTACTCAGGACTAGCGGGACGGAGCGAGCAGTACTTC

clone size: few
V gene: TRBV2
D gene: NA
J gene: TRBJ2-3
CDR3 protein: CASTLDTQYF
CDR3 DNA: TGTGCCAGCACACTGGATACGCAGTATTTT